The subject of this entry is one TCR beta chain. What it binds is unknown. The sample is drawn from a study of blood T cells in healthy people across ages. A second PCR of 7 to 11 cycles used a sample-barcoded 5' primer and a J-beta primer mix. TCRdb reprocessed the 5' RACE reads with MiXCR, giving one entry per CDR3 protein. The table shows over 1,200,000 distinct CDR3 sequences, with around 55% occurring only once. Donors were systemically healthy Caucasian individuals from Russia aged about 6 to 100 years. Trimming removed 1 base at V and 0 bases at J, with 12 bases between. This CDR3 contains 17 residues. CDR1 and CDR2 (germline): SGHVS, FNYEAQ. Study-level findings and limits: Shifts in expanded clonotypes may have been confounded by donor CMV status, which was unknown.

The chain links TRBV7-6 to TRBJ2-2; no firm D call. Sequenced input: blood. The TCR sequence derives from a man younger than 30 in good health. CDR3 region: CASSLDGVGSNTGELFF. Here the CDR3 DNA reads TGTGCCAGCAGCTTAGACGGAGTGGGGTCGAACACCGGGGAGCTGTTTTTT. The entire variable domain, with the rest obtained from reference TRBV7-6 and TRBJ2-2, is as follows: GAGVSQSPRYKVTKRGQDVALRCDPISGHVSLYWYRQALGQGPEFLTYFNYEAQQDKSGLPNDRFSAERPEGSISTLTIQRTEQRDSAMYRCASSLDGVGSNTGELFFGEGSRLTVL.